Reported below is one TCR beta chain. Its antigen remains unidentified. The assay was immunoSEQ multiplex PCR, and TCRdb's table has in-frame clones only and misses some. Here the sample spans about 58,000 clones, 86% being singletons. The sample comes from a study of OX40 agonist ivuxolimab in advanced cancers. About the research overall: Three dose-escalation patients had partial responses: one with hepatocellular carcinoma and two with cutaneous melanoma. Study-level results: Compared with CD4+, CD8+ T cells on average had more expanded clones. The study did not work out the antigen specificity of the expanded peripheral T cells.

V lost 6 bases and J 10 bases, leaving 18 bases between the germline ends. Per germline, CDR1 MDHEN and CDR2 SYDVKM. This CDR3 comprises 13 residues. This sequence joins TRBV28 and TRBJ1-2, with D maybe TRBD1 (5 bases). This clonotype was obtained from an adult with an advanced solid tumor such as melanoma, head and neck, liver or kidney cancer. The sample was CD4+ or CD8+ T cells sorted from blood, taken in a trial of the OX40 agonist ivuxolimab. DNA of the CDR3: TGTGCCAGCAGACCCGGGGCCGTAGGCCCCTACACCTTC. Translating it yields CASRPGAVGPYTF.